Each of the 9 T cell receptor beta chains below was sequenced from the same sample in a study of CD8 T cells in Susac syndrome. An amount of RNA that ranged from 0.5 to 1 ug was reverse transcribed with random hexamers. In TCRdb, the immunoSEQ multiplex PCR reads were re-called with MiXCR into one record per CDR3 protein. The sample carries about 160,000 distinct CDR3 sequences, approximately 90% recorded once. Sequencing was carried out using CD4+ T cells from PBMCs. The source of these receptors is a human donor in good health.

V is TRBV27 and J is TRBJ1-2; 7 nucleotides agree with TRBD1. Per germline, CDR1 MNHEY and CDR2 SMNVEV (reference sequence). The junction had 7 bases not matched to a gene; V was cut back by 5 bases and J by 4 bases. This CDR3 contains 14 residues. The CDR3 nucleotides read TGTGCCAGCAGTGAGTCAGGGGGTCGCTATGGCTACACCTTC. Protein sequence: CASSESGGRYGYTF.

The chain uses TRBV3-1 and TRBJ1-5; no clear D gene. The germline V gene has CDR1 LGHDT and CDR2 YNNKEL (reference sequence). V lost 5 bases and J lost 12, with 11 bases in between. The CDR3 is 11 residues long. This chain's CDR3 is CASSRRRGQHF. In nucleotides, the CDR3 is TGTGCCAGCAGCAGAAGGCGGGGCCAGCATTTT.

V usage is TRBV6-1 and J usage is TRBJ1-5; D unclear. CDR1 MNHNS and CDR2 SASEGT come from the germline V gene. This CDR3 has 14 amino acids. The V and J ends lost 1 base and 5 bases respectively, with 9 bases between them. The CDR3 nucleotides are TGTGCCAGCAGTGAAGGACCCGGAGATCAGCCCCAGCATTTT. This translates into CASSEGPGDQPQHF.

V is TRBV5-1 and J is TRBJ2-3, with 10 bases fitting TRBD2. Germline V gives CDR1 SGHRS, CDR2 YFSETQ. J was trimmed by 5 bases and V by 4 bases; bases with no gene match: 10. This CDR3 contains 16 residues. The CDR3 DNA reads as TGCGCCAGCAGCCCCCAGGGGGCTAGCGGGAGAGATACGCAGTATTTT. It codes for CASSPQGASGRDTQYF.

The chain combines TRBV7-2 with TRBJ2-7; unclear D gene. The CDR3 runs to 13 residues. Per germline, CDR1 SGHTA and CDR2 FQGNSA. V shed 2 bases and J shed 3 bases, with 8 bases lying between them. The CDR3 nucleotides are TGTGCCAGCAGCTTATTTGGGGTCTACGAGCAGTACTTC. Translation: CASSLFGVYEQYF. Full variable domain (missing parts from reference TRBV7-2 and TRBJ2-7): GAGVSQSPSNKVTEKGKDVELRCDPISGHTALYWYRQSLGQGLEFLIYFQGNSAPDKSGLPSDRFSAERTGGSVSTLTIQRTQQEDSAVYLCASSLFGVYEQYFGPGTRLTVT.

This sequence joins TRBV29-1 and TRBJ2-5; D is perhaps TRBD2 (6 bases). The CDR3 is made up of 15 amino acids. Trimming stripped 2 bases from V and 4 bases from J, with 17 bases between. Germline CDR1 is SQVTM and CDR2 is ANQGSEA. The CDR3 sequence is CSVERGQGGRETQYF. CDR3 sequence (DNA): TGCAGCGTTGAACGAGGTCAGGGAGGCAGAGAGACCCAGTACTTC.

DNA for the CDR3: TGCAGTGCTAGCTCCCCTCGAGACAGCGCCTACGAGCAGTACTTC. It yields the protein CSASSPRDSAYEQYF. This chain connects TRBV20-1 to TRBJ2-7, with TRBD1 as a possible D gene (5 bases). Trimming cost V 3 bases and J 2 bases, with 17 bases left between them. This CDR3 is 15 amino acids long. CDR1 and CDR2 from the germline V gene are DFQATT and SNEGSKA (reference sequence).

This clonotype is a singleton in its sample. The chain employs TRBV5-1 and TRBJ2-7; D remains ambiguous. In germline, CDR1 is SGHRS, CDR2 YFSETQ. The CDR3 loop spans 12 amino acids. Trimming stripped 0 bases from V and 5 bases from J, with 6 bases between. The CDR3 sequence is CASSLVQDEQYF. The DNA of the CDR3 is TGCGCCAGCAGCTTGGTCCAGGACGAGCAGTACTTC.

The chain has TRBV6-2 or TRBV6-3 and TRBJ1-5; no reliable D call. The CDR3 covers 12 residues. CDR1 is MNHEY and CDR2 is SVGEGT in the germline V gene. V was pared by 6 bases and J by 7 bases, with 10 bases between. The CDR3 DNA is TGTGCCAGCAGCCACCTTGGGCAGCCCCAGCATTTT. The encoded protein is CASSHLGQPQHF.